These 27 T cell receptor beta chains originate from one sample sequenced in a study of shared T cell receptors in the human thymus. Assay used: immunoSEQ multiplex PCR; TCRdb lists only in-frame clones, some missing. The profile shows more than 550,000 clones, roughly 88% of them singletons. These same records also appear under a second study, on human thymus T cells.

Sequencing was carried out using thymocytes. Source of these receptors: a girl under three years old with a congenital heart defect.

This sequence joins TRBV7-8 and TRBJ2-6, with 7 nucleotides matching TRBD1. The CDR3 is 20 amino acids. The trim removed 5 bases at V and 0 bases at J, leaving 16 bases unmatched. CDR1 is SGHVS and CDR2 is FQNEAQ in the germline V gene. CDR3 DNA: TGTGCCAGCAGCCCATACCCCGGACAGGTTCCCCCCTCTGGGGCCAACGTCCTGACTTTC. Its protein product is CASSPYPGQVPPSGANVLTF.

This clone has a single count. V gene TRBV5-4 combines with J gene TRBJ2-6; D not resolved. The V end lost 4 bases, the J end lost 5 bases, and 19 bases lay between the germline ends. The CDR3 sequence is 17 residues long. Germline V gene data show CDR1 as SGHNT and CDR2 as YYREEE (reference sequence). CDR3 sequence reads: CASSPLYTVEWANVLTF. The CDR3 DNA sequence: TGTGCCAGCAGCCCGTTATATACGGTTGAATGGGCCAACGTCCTGACTTTC.

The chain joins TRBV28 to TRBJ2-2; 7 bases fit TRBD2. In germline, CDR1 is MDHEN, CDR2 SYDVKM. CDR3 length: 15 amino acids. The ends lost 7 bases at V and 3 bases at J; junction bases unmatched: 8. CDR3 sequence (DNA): TGTGCCAGCACAGATTGGCGGGGGTACACCGGGGAGCTGTTTTTT. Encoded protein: CASTDWRGYTGELFF.

CDR3 coding DNA: TGTGCCAGCAGTGGGACAGGGGGCGCGTTGAGTGAGCCCCAGCATTTT. Translation gives CASSGTGGALSEPQHF. V gene TRBV6-1 combines with J gene TRBJ1-5; 11 bases are shared with TRBD1. CDR1 MNHNS and CDR2 SASEGT come from the germline V gene. The CDR3 sequence is 16 residues long. V was clipped by 4 bases and J by 8 bases; unmatched bases: 10.

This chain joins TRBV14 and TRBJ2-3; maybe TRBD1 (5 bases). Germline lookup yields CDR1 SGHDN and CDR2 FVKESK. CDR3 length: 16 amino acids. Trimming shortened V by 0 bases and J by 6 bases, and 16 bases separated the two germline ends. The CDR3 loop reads CASSQDRKGAPDTQYF. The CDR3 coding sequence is TGTGCCAGCAGCCAAGATCGGAAAGGGGCGCCTGATACGCAGTATTTT.

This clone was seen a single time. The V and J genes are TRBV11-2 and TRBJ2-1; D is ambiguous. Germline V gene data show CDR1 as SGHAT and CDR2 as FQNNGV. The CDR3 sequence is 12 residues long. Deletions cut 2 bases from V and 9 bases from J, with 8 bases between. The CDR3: CASSLSRVEQFF. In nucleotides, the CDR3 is TGTGCCAGCAGCTTAAGCCGAGTTGAGCAGTTCTTC.

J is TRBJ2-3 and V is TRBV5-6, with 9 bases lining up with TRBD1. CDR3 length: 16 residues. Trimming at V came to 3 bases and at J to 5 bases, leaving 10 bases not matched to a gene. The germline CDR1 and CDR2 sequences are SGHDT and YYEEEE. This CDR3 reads CASSWVPGQGRDTQYF. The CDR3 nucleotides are TGTGCCAGCAGCTGGGTGCCGGGACAGGGACGAGATACGCAGTATTTT. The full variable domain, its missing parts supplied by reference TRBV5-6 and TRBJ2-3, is DAGVTQSPTHLIKTRGQQVTLRCSPKSGHDTVSWYQQALGQGPQFIFQYYEEEERQRGNFPDRFSGHQFPNYSSELNVNALLLGDSALYLCASSWVPGQGRDTQYFGPGTRLTVL.

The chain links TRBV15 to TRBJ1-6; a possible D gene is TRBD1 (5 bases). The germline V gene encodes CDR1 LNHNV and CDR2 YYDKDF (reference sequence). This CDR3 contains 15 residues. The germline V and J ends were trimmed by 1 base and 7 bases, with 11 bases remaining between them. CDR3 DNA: TGTGCCACCAGCAGAGCTCAGGGTAGGAATTCACCCCTCCACTTT. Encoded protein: CATSRAQGRNSPLHF.

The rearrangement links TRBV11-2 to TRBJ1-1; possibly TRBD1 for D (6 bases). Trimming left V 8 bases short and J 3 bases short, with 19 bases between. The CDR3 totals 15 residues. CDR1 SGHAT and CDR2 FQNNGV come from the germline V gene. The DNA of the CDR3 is TGTGCCAGCCGAGGGTTATGGGGGCCGGACACTGAAGCTTTCTTT. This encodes CASRGLWGPDTEAFF.

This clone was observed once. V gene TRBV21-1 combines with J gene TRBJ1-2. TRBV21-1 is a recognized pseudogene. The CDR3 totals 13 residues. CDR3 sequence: CASSTSGRDGYTF. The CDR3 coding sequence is TGTGCCAGCTCAACGAGCGGGAGGGATGGCTACACCTTC.

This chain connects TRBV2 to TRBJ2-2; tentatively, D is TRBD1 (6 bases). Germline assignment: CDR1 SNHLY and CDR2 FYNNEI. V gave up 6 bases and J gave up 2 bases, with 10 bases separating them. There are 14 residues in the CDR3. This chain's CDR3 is CASRRTANTGELFF. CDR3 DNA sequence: TGTGCCAGCAGACGGACAGCTAACACCGGGGAGCTGTTTTTT.

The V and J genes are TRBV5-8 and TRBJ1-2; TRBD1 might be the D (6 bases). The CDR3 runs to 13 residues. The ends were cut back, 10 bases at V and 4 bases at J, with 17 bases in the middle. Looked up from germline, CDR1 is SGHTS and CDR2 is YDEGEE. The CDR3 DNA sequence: TGTGCCCGAGCGGGAGGGGGGTCCTATGGCTACACCTTC. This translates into CARAGGGSYGYTF.

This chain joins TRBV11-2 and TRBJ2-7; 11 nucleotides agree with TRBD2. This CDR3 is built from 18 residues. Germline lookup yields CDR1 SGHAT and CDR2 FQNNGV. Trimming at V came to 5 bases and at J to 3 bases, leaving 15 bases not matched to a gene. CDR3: CASSPPNTSGGEDYEQYF. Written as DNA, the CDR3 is TGTGCCAGCAGCCCACCCAATACTAGCGGGGGAGAAGACTACGAGCAGTACTTC.

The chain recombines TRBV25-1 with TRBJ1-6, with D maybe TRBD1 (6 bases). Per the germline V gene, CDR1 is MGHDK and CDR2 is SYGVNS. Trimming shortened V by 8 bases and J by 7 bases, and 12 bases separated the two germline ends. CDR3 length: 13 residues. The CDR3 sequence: CASARTDNSPLHF. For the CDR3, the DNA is TGTGCCAGCGCCCGGACAGACAATTCACCCCTCCACTTT.

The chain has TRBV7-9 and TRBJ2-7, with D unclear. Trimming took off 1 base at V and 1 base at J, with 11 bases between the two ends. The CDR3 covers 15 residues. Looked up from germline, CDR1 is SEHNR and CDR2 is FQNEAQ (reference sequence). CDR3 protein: CASSLGAATSYEQYF. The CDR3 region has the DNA TGTGCCAGCAGCTTAGGGGCCGCGACGTCCTACGAGCAGTACTTC.

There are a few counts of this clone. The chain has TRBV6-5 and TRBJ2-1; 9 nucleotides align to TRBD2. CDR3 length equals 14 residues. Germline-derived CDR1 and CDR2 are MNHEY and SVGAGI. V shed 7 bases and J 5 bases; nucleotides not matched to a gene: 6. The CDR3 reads CASKRTSEHNEQFF. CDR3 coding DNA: TGTGCCAGCAAAAGGACTAGCGAACACAATGAGCAGTTCTTC.

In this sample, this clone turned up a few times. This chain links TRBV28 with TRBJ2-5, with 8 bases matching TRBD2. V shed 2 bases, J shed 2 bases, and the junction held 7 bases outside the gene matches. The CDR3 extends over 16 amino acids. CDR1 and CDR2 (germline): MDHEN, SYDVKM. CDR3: CASSLEPGGGQETQYF. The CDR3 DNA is TGTGCCAGCAGTTTAGAGCCGGGGGGGGGACAAGAGACCCAGTACTTC.

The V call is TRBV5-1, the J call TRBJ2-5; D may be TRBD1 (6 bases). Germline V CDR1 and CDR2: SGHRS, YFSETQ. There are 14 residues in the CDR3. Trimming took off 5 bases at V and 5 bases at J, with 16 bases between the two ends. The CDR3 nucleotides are TGCGCCAGCAGGTCCAAGGGGGAAGTTGAGACCCAGTACTTC. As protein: CASRSKGEVETQYF.

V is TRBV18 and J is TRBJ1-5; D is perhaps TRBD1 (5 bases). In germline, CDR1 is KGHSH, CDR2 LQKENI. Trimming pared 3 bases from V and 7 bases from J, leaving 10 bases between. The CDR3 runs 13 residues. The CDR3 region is CASSPLRGQPQHF. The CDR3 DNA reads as TGTGCCAGCTCACCCCTTCGGGGGCAGCCCCAGCATTTT. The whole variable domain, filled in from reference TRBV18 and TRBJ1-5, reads NAGVMQNPRHLVRRRGQEARLRCSPMKGHSHVYWYRQLPEEGLKFMVYLQKENIIDESGMPKERFSAEFPKEGPSILRIQQVVRGDSAAYFCASSPLRGQPQHFGDGTRLSIL.

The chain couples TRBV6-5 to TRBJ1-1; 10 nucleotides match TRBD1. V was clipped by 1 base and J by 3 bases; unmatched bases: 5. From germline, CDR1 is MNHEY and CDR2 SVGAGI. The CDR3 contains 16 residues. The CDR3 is CASSYLPGQGYTEAFF. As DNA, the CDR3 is TGTGCCAGCAGTTACTTACCGGGACAGGGGTACACTGAAGCTTTCTTT.

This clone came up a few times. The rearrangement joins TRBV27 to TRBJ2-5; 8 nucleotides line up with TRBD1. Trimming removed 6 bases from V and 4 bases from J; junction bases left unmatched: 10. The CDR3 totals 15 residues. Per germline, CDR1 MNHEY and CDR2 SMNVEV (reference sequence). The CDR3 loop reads CASRATRGQGETQYF. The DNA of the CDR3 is TGTGCCAGCAGGGCGACCAGGGGGCAGGGAGAGACCCAGTACTTC.

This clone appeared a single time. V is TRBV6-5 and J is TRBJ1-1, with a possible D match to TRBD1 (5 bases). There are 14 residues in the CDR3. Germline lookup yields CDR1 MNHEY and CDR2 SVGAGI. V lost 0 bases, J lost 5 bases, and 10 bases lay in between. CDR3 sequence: CASSYSWRGTEAFF. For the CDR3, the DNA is TGTGCCAGCAGTTACTCGTGGAGGGGAACTGAAGCTTTCTTT.

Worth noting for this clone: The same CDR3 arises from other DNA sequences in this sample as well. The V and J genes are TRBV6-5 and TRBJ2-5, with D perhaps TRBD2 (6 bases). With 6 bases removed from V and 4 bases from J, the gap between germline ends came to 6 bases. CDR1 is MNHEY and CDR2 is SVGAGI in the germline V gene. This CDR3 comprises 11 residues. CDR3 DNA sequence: TGTGCCAGCAGGGGGGGAGAGACCCAGTACTTC. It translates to CASRGGETQYF.

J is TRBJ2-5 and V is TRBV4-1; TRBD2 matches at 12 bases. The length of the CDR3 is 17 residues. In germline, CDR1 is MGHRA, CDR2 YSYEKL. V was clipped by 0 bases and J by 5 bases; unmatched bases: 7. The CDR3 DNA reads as TGCGCCAGCAGCCAAGAAGAGCTAGCGGGGGGGTGGGAGACCCAGTACTTC. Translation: CASSQEELAGGWETQYF.

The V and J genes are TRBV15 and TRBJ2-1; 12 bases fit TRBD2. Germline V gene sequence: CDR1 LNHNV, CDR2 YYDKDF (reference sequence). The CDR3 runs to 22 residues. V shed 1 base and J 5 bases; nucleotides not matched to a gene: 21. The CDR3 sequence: CATSRGRTPGLAGLGLNNEQFF. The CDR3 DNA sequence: TGTGCCACCAGCAGAGGTCGGACTCCGGGACTAGCGGGCCTCGGCCTAAACAATGAGCAGTTCTTC.

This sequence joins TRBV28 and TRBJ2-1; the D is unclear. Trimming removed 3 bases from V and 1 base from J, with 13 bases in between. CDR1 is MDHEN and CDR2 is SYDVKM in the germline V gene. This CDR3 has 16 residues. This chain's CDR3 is CASSFATGGSYNEQFF. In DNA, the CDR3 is TGTGCCAGCAGTTTTGCAACGGGTGGTTCCTACAATGAGCAGTTCTTC.

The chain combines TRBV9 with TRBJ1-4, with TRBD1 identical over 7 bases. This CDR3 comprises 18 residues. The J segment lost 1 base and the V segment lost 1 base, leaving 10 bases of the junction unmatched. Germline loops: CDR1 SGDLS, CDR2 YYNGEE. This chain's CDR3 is CASSVRDSFPITNEKLFF. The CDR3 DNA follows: TGTGCCAGCAGCGTACGGGACAGCTTCCCTATAACTAATGAAAAACTGTTTTTT.